The present entry profiles one T cell receptor (beta chain) with its context. The length of the CDR3 is 16 residues. After removal of 0 bases from V and 7 bases from J, the junction contained 7 bases not matched to a gene. Germline V gene sequence: CDR1 LGHNA, CDR2 YSLEER. Via MiXCR, TCRdb re-called the RT-PCR reads, giving one row per CDR3 protein. The repertoire has 450,000 to 550,000 distinct CDR3 sequences, around 25% of them found once; the top ten carry approximately 2%. The data originate from a study of response to subunit inactivated influenza vaccine. This chain uses TRBV4-3 with TRBJ2-1; 9 nucleotides align to TRBD2. This receptor was identified in a man aged 50 or older who received an inactivated influenza vaccine. The sequenced sample was CD4+ T cells sorted from PBMCs, obtained less than 6 days after vaccination. CDR3: CASSQEVGTSGNEQFF. In nucleotides, the CDR3 is TGCGCCAGCAGCCAAGAAGTCGGCACTAGCGGGAATGAGCAGTTCTTC.